This T cell receptor beta chain was sequenced in a study of CD4 and CD8 cells across lung adenocarcinoma regions. TCRdb re-called the PCR reads through MiXCR, storing one row per CDR3 protein. The profile shows 10,000 to 15,000 distinct CDR3 sequences, roughly 56% of them singletons. The CDR3 runs to 16 residues. Germline CDR1 MGHDK, CDR2 SYGVNS. Trimming stripped 1 base from V and 13 bases from J, with 23 bases between. The TCR was taken from a female donor with lung adenocarcinoma. The CD4 and CD8 labels of this study may be unreliable. The chain couples TRBV25-1 to TRBJ2-4; TRBD1 is a possible D gene (5 bases). Material: CD8+ T cells from the margin of a lung tumor. The CDR3 DNA reads TGTGCCAGCAGTGAATCAGGGCGGTGGGCCAAAGATACGCAGTACTTC. Its translation is CASSESGRWAKDTQYF. Together with reference TRBV25-1 and TRBJ2-4, the CDR3 gives the full variable domain: EADIYQTPRYLVIGTGKKITLECSQTMGHDKMYWYQQDPGMELHLIHYSYGVNSTEKGDLSSESTVSRIRTEHFPLTLESARPSHTSQYLCASSESGRWAKDTQYFGAGTRLSVL.